These T cell receptor beta chains were read from a single sample in a study of regulatory T cells in long-lasting Graves disease. TCRdb passed the multiplex PCR reads through MiXCR, listing each CDR3 protein once. The data show a few hundred thousand distinct CDR3 sequences, with 13% to 15% seen just once and roughly 15% held by the top ten. The same sample was also studied in work on T cells in Graves' hyperthyroidism and ophthalmopathy.

Sequencing was performed on peripheral blood mononuclear cells (PBMCs), taken at new diagnosis, from a patient treated with antithyroid drugs. These receptors all come from a woman in her forties or fifties with Graves disease. CDR3s leave out the opening cysteine and the closing phenylalanine or tryptophan. Each record gives: J gene, V gene, CDR3 protein.

TRBJ2-1,TRBV10-3,AIGTSGSYNEQF
-,TRBV28,ASRTGTSGSPYEQY
TRBJ2-2,TRBV18,ASSGSGSANTGELF
TRBJ2-3,TRBV5-1,ASRLAGGGTDTQY
TRBJ2-7,TRBV20-1,SARVAGGQSYEQY
TRBJ2-1,TRBV29-1,SVEGTSGSLSLGYNEQF
TRBJ2-1,TRBV11-2,ASSLVKGPTYNEQF
TRBJ1-5,TRBV2,ASRGYRGPRGNQPQH
TRBJ2-4,TRBV6-1,ASGPGNIQY
TRBJ2-4,TRBV7-9,ASSQNPPAKNIQY
TRBJ2-2,TRBV12-3/TRBV12-4,ASSHSGRDREYTGELF
TRBJ2-2,TRBV28,ASRGWDLLATNTGELF
TRBJ1-2,TRBV12-3/TRBV12-4,ASSRDRLNYGYT
TRBJ2-3,TRBV5-8,ASSRGGGAVDTQY
TRBJ1-5,TRBV7-8,ASSLDRTGDQPQH
TRBJ2-3,TRBV28,ASSLHSPPADTQY
TRBJ1-4,TRBV30,AWSDGTLTNEKLF
TRBJ2-7,TRBV10-1,ASSTQRTGVRREQY
TRBJ1-5,TRBV2,ASSEDRGYSNQPQH
TRBJ2-2,TRBV5-1,ASSHPTAKTGELF
TRBJ2-5,TRBV27,ASQGTAKETQY
TRBJ2-1,TRBV3-1,ASSQSNNPKF
TRBJ2-2,TRBV29-1,SAGQATNAGELF
TRBJ2-3,TRBV30,AWKVASTDTQY